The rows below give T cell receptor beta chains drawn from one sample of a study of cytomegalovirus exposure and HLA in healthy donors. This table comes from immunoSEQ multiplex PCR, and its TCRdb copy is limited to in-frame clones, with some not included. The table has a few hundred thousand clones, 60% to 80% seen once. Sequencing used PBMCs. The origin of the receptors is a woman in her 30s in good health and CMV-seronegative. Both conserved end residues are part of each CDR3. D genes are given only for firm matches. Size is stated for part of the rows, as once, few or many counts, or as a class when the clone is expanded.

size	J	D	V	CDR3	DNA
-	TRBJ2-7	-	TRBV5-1	CASGENSYEQYF	TGCGCCAGCGGGGAGAATTCCTACGAGCAGTACTTC
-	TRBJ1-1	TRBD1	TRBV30	CAWSVMGRGSYTEAFF	TGTGCCTGGAGTGTAATGGGCAGGGGGTCGTACACTGAAGCTTTCTTT
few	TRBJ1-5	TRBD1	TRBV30	CAWSGTGGSQPQHF	TGTGCCTGGAGCGGGACAGGGGGCAGTCAGCCCCAGCATTTT
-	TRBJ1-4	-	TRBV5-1	CASSPGQPYSNEKLFF	TGCGCCAGCAGTCCCGGACAGCCTTATTCTAATGAAAAACTGTTTTTT
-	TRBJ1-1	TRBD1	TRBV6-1	CASSDQGQGVDAFF	TGTGCCAGCAGTGACCAAGGACAGGGAGTGGATGCTTTCTTT
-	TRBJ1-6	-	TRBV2	CASRRDGNSPLHF	TGTGCCAGCAGACGGGATGGCAATTCACCCCTCCACTTT
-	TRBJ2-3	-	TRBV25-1	CASSELGGGTDTQYF	TGTGCCAGCAGTGAATTAGGGGGGGGCACAGATACGCAGTATTTT
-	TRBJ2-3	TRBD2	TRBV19	CASKTSGGPGDTQYF	TGTGCCAGTAAGACTAGCGGGGGGCCGGGAGATACGCAGTATTTT
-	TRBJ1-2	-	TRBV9	CASSVDTNYGYTF	TGTGCCAGCAGCGTAGACACGAACTATGGCTACACCTTC
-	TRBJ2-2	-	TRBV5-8	CASNQSPEQSIIWAGELFF	TGTGCCAGCAACCAATCTCCGGAACAGTCTATAATTTGGGCCGGGGAGCTGTTTTTT
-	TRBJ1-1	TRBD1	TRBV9	CASSVGTDSLREAFF	TGTGCCAGCAGCGTCGGGACAGACTCTCTGCGGGAAGCTTTCTTT
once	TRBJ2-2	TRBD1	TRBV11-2	CASSSRPGTGENTGELFF	TGTGCCAGCAGCTCCAGGCCCGGGACAGGGGAGAACACCGGGGAGCTGTTTTTT
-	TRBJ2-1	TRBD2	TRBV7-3	CASSLKGGNEQFF	TGTGCCAGCAGCTTAAAGGGAGGGAATGAGCAGTTCTTC
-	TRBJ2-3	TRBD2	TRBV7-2	CASSFIPAGGRDTQYF	TGTGCCAGCAGCTTTATTCCGGCGGGGGGGAGAGATACGCAGTATTTT
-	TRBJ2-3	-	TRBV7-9	CSSSQSGLPPDTQYF	TGTTCCAGCAGCCAAAGCGGGTTACCCCCAGATACGCAGTATTTT
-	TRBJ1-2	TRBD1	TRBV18	CASSRARQGANYGYTF	TGTGCCAGCTCACGGGCCCGACAGGGGGCGAACTATGGCTACACCTTC
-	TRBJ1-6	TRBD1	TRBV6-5	CASSDRGPNSPLLF	TGTGCCAGCAGTGACAGGGGGCCCAATTCTCCCCTCCTCTTT
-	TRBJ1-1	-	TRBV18	CASSPPDTEAFF	TGTGCCAGCTCACCCCCGGACACTGAAGCTTTCTTT
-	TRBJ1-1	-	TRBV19	CASSIQLGQGTEAFF	TGTGCCAGTAGTATCCAGTTGGGGCAGGGTACTGAAGCTTTCTTT
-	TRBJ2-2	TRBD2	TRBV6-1	CASSLQRGLGELFF	TGTGCCAGCAGCCTCCAGCGGGGGTTGGGGGAGCTGTTTTTT
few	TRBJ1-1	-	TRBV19	CASTPGLYTEAFF	TGTGCCAGTACCCCCGGACTGTACACTGAAGCTTTCTTT
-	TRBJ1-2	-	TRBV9	CASSFTGNYGYTF	TGTGCCAGCAGCTTTACAGGGAACTATGGCTACACCTTC
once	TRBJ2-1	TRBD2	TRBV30	CAWSRVWGGEGDEQFF	TGTGCCTGGAGCCGTGTGTGGGGGGGGGAGGGCGATGAGCAGTTCTTC
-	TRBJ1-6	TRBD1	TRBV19	CASSMGQGNMTPLHF	TGTGCCAGTAGTATGGGACAGGGGAATATGACACCCCTCCACTTT
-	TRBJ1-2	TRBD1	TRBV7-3	CASSLNAVGTEGYTF	TGTGCCAGCAGCTTAAATGCTGTAGGGACAGAGGGCTACACCTTC
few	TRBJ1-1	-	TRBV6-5	CASSYSPQIRGEAFF	TGTGCCAGCAGTTACTCACCTCAGATACGGGGTGAAGCTTTCTTT
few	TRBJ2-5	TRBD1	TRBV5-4	CASSWTGRDETQYF	TGTGCCAGCAGCTGGACAGGGCGAGATGAGACCCAGTACTTC
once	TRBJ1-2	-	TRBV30	CAWSLDWYYTF	TGTGCCTGGAGTCTGGACTGGTACTACACCTTC
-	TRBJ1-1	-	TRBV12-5	CASGLASQGAMNTEAFF	TGTGCTAGTGGTTTGGCGTCACAGGGAGCTATGAACACTGAAGCTTTCTTT
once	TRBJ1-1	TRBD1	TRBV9	CASRALGQGGTEAFF	TGTGCCAGCAGGGCTCTTGGACAGGGCGGGACTGAAGCTTTCTTT
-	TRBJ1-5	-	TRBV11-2	CASSLTRGQNQPQHF	TGTGCCAGCAGCTTGACCCGGGGTCAAAATCAGCCCCAGCATTTT
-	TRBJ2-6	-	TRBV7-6	CASSLGQPGANVLTF	TGTGCCAGCAGCTTAGGACAGCCTGGGGCCAACGTCCTGACTTTC
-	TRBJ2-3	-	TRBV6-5	CASRPAAEDTQYF	TGTGCCAGCAGGCCAGCGGCGGAGGATACGCAGTATTTT
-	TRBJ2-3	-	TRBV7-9	CSSSLAATSTDTQYF	TGTTCCAGCAGCTTAGCAGCCACTAGCACAGATACGCAGTATTTT
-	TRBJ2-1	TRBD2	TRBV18	CASRGVGTDEQFF	TGTGCCAGCCGGGGGGTAGGGACTGATGAGCAGTTCTTC
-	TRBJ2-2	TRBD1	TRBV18	CASSPGQTGELFF	TGTGCCAGCTCACCGGGACAGACCGGGGAGCTGTTTTTT
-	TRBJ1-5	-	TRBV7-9	CASSLASGAGQPQHF	TGTGCCAGCAGCTTAGCGTCTGGGGCTGGTCAGCCCCAGCATTTT
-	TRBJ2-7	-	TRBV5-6	CASSLRQTEQYF	TGTGCCAGCAGCTTGAGGCAGACAGAGCAGTACTTC
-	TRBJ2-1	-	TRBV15	CATSRATSSGNEQFF	TGTGCCACCAGCAGAGCTACTAGCTCCGGGAATGAGCAGTTCTTC
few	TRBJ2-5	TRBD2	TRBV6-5	CASSYSWGGETQYF	TGTGCCAGCAGTTACTCGTGGGGGGGGGAGACCCAGTACTTC
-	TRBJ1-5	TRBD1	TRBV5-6	CASSFSGGGQPQHF	TGTGCCAGCAGCTTCTCAGGGGGAGGTCAGCCCCAGCATTTT
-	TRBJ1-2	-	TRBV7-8	CASTYEPNYGYTF	TGTGCCAGCACCTATGAGCCTAACTATGGCTACACCTTC
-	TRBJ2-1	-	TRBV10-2	CASSDGGPYNEQFF	TGCGCCAGCAGTGACGGGGGGCCCTACAATGAGCAGTTCTTC
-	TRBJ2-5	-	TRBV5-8	CASSSGTEETQYF	TGTGCCAGCAGCTCCGGGACTGAAGAGACCCAGTACTTC
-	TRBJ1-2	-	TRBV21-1	CASSFATRTGGEDYGYTF	TGTGCCAGCAGTTTCGCGACAAGGACAGGGGGCGAGGACTATGGCTACACCTTC
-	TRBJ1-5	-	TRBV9	CASSVHGGGNQPQHF	TGTGCCAGCAGCGTCCACGGGGGGGGCAATCAGCCCCAGCATTTT
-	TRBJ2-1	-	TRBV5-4	CASSPEGGGNYNEQFF	TGTGCCAGCAGCCCCGAGGGAGGGGGAAACTACAATGAGCAGTTCTTC
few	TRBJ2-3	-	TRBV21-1	CASSKVRGRTDTQYF	TGTGCCAGCAGCAAAGTCAGGGGGAGGACAGATACGCAGTATTTT
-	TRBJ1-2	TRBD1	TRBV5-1	CASSRDREDYGYTF	TGCGCCAGCAGCAGGGACAGGGAGGACTATGGCTACACCTTC
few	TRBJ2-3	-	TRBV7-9	CASSRGQNTDTQYF	TGTGCCAGCAGCCGAGGGCAAAACACAGATACGCAGTATTTT